This TCR beta chain was profiled in a study of T-cell reconstitution after alpha-beta-depleted transplantation in children. This sample's TCRbeta library carried unique molecular identifier barcodes. TCRdb called the PCR reads again in MiXCR, with one record for every CDR3 protein. The data contain 530,000 or so distinct CDR3 sequences, 25% to 30% of them singletons. Study-wide findings and caveats: Several hundred rapidly expanded clones from non-depleted graft cells reportedly supplied alpha-beta T cells about two months post-transplant. High day-60 TCRbeta diversity in some patients came from surviving recipient T cells and thymic progenitors. At one year after transplant, newly produced T cells mostly accounted for T-cell counts and diversity.

V was pared by 1 base and J by 5 bases, with 16 bases between. The germline CDR1 and CDR2 sequences are KGHDR and SFDVKD. This CDR3 region has 17 residues. In regard to this clonotype: Antigen: not known.

The chain recombines TRBV24-1 with TRBJ2-2; maybe TRBD2 (7 bases). Sequenced here: PBMCs, sampled before TCRalphabeta/CD19-depleted stem cell transplant. This clonotype originated in a boy younger than two with Wiskott-Aldrich syndrome, due to receive a stem cell transplant. In DNA form, the CDR3 reads TGTGCCACCAGTGATTTTCGGGCGGGGGCACGGACCGGGGAGCTGTTTTTT. This encodes CATSDFRAGARTGELFF.